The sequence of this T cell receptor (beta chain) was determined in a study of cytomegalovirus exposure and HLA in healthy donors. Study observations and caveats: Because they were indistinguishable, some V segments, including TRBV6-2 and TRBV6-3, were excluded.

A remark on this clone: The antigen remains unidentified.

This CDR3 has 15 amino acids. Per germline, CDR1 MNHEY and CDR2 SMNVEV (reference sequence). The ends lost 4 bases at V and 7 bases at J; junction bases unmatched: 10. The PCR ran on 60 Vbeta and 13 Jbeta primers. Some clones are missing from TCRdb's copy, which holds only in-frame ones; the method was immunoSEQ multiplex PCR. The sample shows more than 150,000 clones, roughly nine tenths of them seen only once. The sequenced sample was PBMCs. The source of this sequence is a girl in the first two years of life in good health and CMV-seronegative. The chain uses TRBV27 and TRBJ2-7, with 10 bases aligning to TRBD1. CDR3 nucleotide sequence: TGTGCCAGCAGTTCTGTCGGGACAGGGGTGCGAGAGCAGTACTTC. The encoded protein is CASSSVGTGVREQYF.